This entry lists 14 T cell receptor beta chains sequenced from one sample in a study of blood T cell repertoires in COVID-19 (TCRdb year 2020). The protocol used for the library was the immunoSEQ multiplex PCR assay. TCRdb holds this immuneACCESS table with in-frame rearrangements only. Some clones are missing; in checked studies, unresolved V genes explain under half, and the rest has no known cause. Present in this sample are roughly 120,000 clones, around 80% of which were seen just once. The ten largest account for roughly 0.83% of the sample. Sequenced sample: peripheral blood. These receptors originate from a woman in her 70s with acute or convalescent COVID-19.

J is TRBJ2-1 and V is TRBV5-8; no definite D call. V was clipped by 4 bases and J by 0 bases, with 8 bases between them. Germline loops: CDR1 SGHTS, CDR2 YDEGEE. This CDR3 is built from 14 residues. CDR3: CASSGGSSYNEQFF. The CDR3, as DNA: TGTGCCAGCAGCGGCGGCAGCTCCTACAATGAGCAGTTCTTC.

This clone was counted a few times. The CDR3 DNA reads as TGTGCCTGGGACAGAAATTACGAGCAGTACTTC. This codes for CAWDRNYEQYF. This chain connects TRBV30 to TRBJ2-7; tentatively, D is TRBD1 (5 bases). CDR3 size: 11 residues. Germline V gene lookup returns CDR1 GTSNPN and CDR2 SVGIG (reference sequence). Trimming removed 5 bases from V and 4 bases from J, with 9 bases in between. Based on the CDR3 plus reference TRBV30 and TRBJ2-7, the full variable domain is SQTIHQWPATLVQPVGSPLSLECTVEGTSNPNLYWYRQAAGRGLQLLFYSVGIGQISSEVPQNLSASRPQDRQFILSSKKLLLSDSGFYLCAWDRNYEQYFGPGTRLTVT.

The chain couples TRBV19 to TRBJ1-2, with 7 bases lining up with TRBD1. After removal of 3 bases from V and 4 bases from J, the junction contained 14 bases not matched to a gene. CDR1 and CDR2 from the germline V gene are LNHDA and SQIVND (reference sequence). The CDR3 consists of 17 residues. The CDR3, as DNA: TGTGCCAGTAGTATTCTAGGGGGCGCTGGGTTCGGCTATGGCTACACCTTC. It is translated as CASSILGGAGFGYGYTF.

The V call is TRBV3-1 (or the pseudogene TRBV3-2), the J call TRBJ1-5, with 9 nucleotides matching TRBD1. The V gene's germline CDR1 is LGHDT and CDR2 YNNKEL (reference sequence). V gave up 6 bases and J gave up 9 bases; unmatched junction bases: 15. The CDR3 is 16 residues long. Here the CDR3 reads CASSPKPTGGSWPQHF. The DNA for the CDR3 is TGTGCCAGCAGTCCAAAACCGACAGGGGGATCTTGGCCCCAGCATTTT.

The J gene is TRBJ2-2, the V gene TRBV19; 9 nucleotides match TRBD2. With V trimmed by 4 bases and J by 3 bases, 6 bases remained unmatched. This CDR3 is built from 16 residues. Per germline, CDR1 LNHDA and CDR2 SQIVND (reference sequence). The CDR3 DNA is TGTGCCAGTAGTACCCAGCGGGGGGTCTACACCGGGGAGCTGTTTTTT. Translating it yields CASSTQRGVYTGELFF.

The rearrangement joins TRBV27 to TRBJ1-1; 9 nucleotides match TRBD1. The CDR3 sequence is 14 residues long. V shed 5 bases, J shed 8 bases, and the junction held 9 bases outside the gene matches. Germline V lookup: CDR1 MNHEY, CDR2 SMNVEV (reference sequence). CDR3 region: CASSLLGTGREAFF. The CDR3 nucleotides are TGTGCCAGCAGTCTGCTCGGGACAGGGAGGGAAGCTTTCTTT.

V gene TRBV5-8 combines with J gene TRBJ1-6, with 7 bases that match TRBD1. V lost 0 bases and J lost 9; bases outside the gene matches: 3. The CDR3 totals 14 residues. Germline values: CDR1 SGHTS, CDR2 YDEGEE. The CDR3 DNA sequence: TGTGCCAGCAGCTTGGGCAGGGGGACTTCACCCCTCCACTTT. Translating gives CASSLGRGTSPLHF.

The chain carries TRBV15 and TRBJ2-5; D remains ambiguous. V was trimmed by 0 bases and J by 9 bases, leaving 14 bases between them. Germline V gives CDR1 LNHNV, CDR2 YYDKDF (reference sequence). The CDR3 totals 14 residues. The CDR3 sequence is CATSRDFTAQAQYF. The CDR3 DNA sequence: TGTGCCACCAGCAGAGATTTCACTGCCCAGGCCCAGTACTTC.

This clone was seen a single time. J is TRBJ2-3 and V is TRBV5-1; 10 nucleotides align to TRBD2. Trimming removed 4 bases from V and 0 bases from J; junction bases left unmatched: 5. The CDR3 totals 16 residues. Germline V gene data show CDR1 as SGHRS and CDR2 as YFSETQ. Here the CDR3 reads CASSVPSGGSTDTQYF. DNA for the CDR3: TGCGCCAGCAGCGTCCCTAGCGGGGGCAGCACAGATACGCAGTATTTT.

The chain has TRBV3-1 (or the pseudogene TRBV3-2) and TRBJ2-7; 10 nucleotides agree with TRBD2. The CDR3 spans 16 residues. The V segment lost 6 bases and the J segment 1 base; nucleotides outside the gene matches: 9. Germline V gene sequence: CDR1 LGHDT, CDR2 YNNKEL (reference sequence). In DNA, the CDR3 is TGTGCCAGCAGTCGCGGACTAGCGGTTACGTCCTACGAGCAGTACTTC. It specifies CASSRGLAVTSYEQYF.

The gene calls are TRBV5-6 and TRBJ2-7, with a weak D call TRBD2 (5 bases). CDR3 length: 14 residues. From germline, CDR1 is SGHDT and CDR2 YYEEEE. Trimming took off 0 bases at V and 1 base at J, with 8 bases between the two ends. The CDR3 bases are TGTGCCAGCAGCTTGGTAGGCGGGTCCTACGAGCAGTACTTC. It is translated as CASSLVGGSYEQYF.

The sample holds one count of this clone. The chain joins TRBV7-8 to TRBJ2-1, with TRBD2 matching 9 bases. The CDR3 spans 15 residues. CDR1 is SGHVS, CDR2 FQNEAQ, per germline. The V gene end was trimmed by 5 bases and the J gene end by 6 bases; junction bases not matched to a gene: 8. This chain's CDR3 is CASSLAGGPRNEQFF. Written as DNA, the CDR3 is TGTGCCAGCAGCCTCGCGGGGGGGCCACGCAATGAGCAGTTCTTC.

The genes are TRBV5-6 and TRBJ1-2, with a tentative D call TRBD1 (5 bases). CDR1 and CDR2 (germline): SGHDT, YYEEEE. The CDR3 is made up of 17 amino acids. V lost 0 bases and J 0 bases, leaving 15 bases between the germline ends. CDR3 nucleotide sequence: TGTGCCAGCAGCTTGGCCGGGTTCACAGGACCTAACTATGGCTACACCTTC. This translates into CASSLAGFTGPNYGYTF.

This clone was seen once. DNA of the CDR3: TGTGCCAGCAGCTTTTTTAATAGCGGGAGCTACGAGCAGTACTTC. This translates into CASSFFNSGSYEQYF. The chain combines TRBV5-6 with TRBJ2-7; TRBD2 matches at 9 bases. CDR3 length: 15 residues. V was clipped by 2 bases and J by 3 bases; unmatched bases: 6. The germline V gene has CDR1 SGHDT and CDR2 YYEEEE.